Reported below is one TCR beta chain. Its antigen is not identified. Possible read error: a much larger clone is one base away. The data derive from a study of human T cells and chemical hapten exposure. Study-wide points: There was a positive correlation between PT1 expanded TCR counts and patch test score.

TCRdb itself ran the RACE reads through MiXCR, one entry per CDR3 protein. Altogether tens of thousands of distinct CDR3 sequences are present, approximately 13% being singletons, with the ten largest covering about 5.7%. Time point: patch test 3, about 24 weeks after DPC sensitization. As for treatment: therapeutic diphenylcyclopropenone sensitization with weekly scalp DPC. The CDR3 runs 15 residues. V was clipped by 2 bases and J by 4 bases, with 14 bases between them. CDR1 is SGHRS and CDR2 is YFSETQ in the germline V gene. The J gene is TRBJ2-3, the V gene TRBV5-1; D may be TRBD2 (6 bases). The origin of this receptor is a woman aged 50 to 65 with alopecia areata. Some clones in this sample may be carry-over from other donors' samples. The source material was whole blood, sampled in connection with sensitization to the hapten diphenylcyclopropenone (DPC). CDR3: CASSFTSRIADTQYF. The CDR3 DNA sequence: TGCGCCAGCAGCTTCACTAGCAGGATTGCAGATACGCAGTATTTT. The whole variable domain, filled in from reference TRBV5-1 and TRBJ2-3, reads KAGVTQTPRYLIKTRGQQVTLSCSPISGHRSVSWYQQTPGQGLQFLFEYFSETQRNKGNFPGRFSGRQFSNSRSEMNVSTLELGDSALYLCASSFTSRIADTQYFGPGTRLTVL.